These 16 T cell receptor beta chains share one sample of origin, sequenced in a study of shared clonotypes between healthy human individuals. Repertoires were generated with immunoSEQ multiplex PCR, while TCRdb's copy carries only in-frame clones and drops some. The sample yields millions of clones, 90% to 95% seen once. The specimen sequenced was naive CD4+ T cells sorted from blood. Subset: CD45RA+ positively selected. These receptors were collected from a man younger than 35 in good health.

This clone has only one observation. This sequence joins TRBV7-9 and TRBJ1-5; D is undetermined. Trimming stripped 4 bases from V and 3 bases from J, with 16 bases between. The CDR3 is 16 residues long. The germline V gene has CDR1 SEHNR and CDR2 FQNEAQ (reference sequence). The CDR3 loop reads CASSSDPGRSNQPQHF. CDR3 nucleotides: TGTGCCAGCAGCTCCGACCCTGGTCGTTCCAATCAGCCCCAGCATTTT.

J is TRBJ2-3 and V is TRBV5-8; D possibly corresponds to TRBD1 (6 bases). The CDR3 totals 17 residues. V gave up 5 bases and J gave up 5 bases, with 24 bases separating them. CDR1 is SGHTS and CDR2 is YDEGEE in the germline V gene. The CDR3 coding sequence is TGTGCCAGCAGGTTTTCCGACCAGGGGAATGTGAGAGATACGCAGTATTTT. It yields the protein CASRFSDQGNVRDTQYF.

The rearrangement links TRBV4-1 to TRBJ2-1, with no clear D. V shed 4 bases and J shed 10 bases, with 11 bases lying between them. The CDR3 has 12 residues. Germline V gives CDR1 MGHRA, CDR2 YSYEKL. Here the CDR3 DNA reads TGCGCCAGCAGCCCTCCAGCCGGGGAGCAGTTCTTC. Translation gives CASSPPAGEQFF.

The chain joins TRBV30 to TRBJ1-2; no clear D gene. Trimming stripped 3 bases from V and 4 bases from J, with 21 bases between. From germline, CDR1 is GTSNPN and CDR2 SVGIG (reference sequence). The CDR3 is made up of 16 amino acids. The CDR3, as DNA: TGTGCCTGGAGCCCACAGTGGGCGGGAAAATTCTATGGCTACACCTTC. Translation: CAWSPQWAGKFYGYTF.

CDR3 sequence: CASSLGQGDLRGYTF. For the CDR3, the DNA is TGCGCCAGCAGCTTGGGACAGGGGGATTTGAGAGGCTACACCTTC. V is TRBV5-1 and J is TRBJ1-2, with 9 bases identical to TRBD1. The CDR3 is 15 amino acids. V gave up 0 bases and J gave up 8 bases; unmatched junction bases: 8. The germline V gene has CDR1 SGHRS and CDR2 YFSETQ.

As regards this clone: The same CDR3 also results from other DNA sequences found in this sample. The genes are TRBV11-2 and TRBJ1-2; D gene uncertain. The V gene lost 1 base and the J gene lost 1 base, with 4 bases spanning the gap. CDR3 length: 13 amino acids. CDR1 and CDR2 from the germline V gene are SGHAT and FQNNGV. CDR3 region: CASSLGGNYGYTF. CDR3 coding DNA: TGTGCCAGCAGCTTAGGGGGTAACTATGGCTACACCTTC.

This clone was seen ten or more times. V usage is TRBV30 and J usage is TRBJ2-2, with TRBD2 identical over 10 bases. Germline assignment: CDR1 GTSNPN and CDR2 SVGIG (reference sequence). V lost 5 bases and J lost 6; bases outside the gene matches: 0. The CDR3 runs 12 residues. The CDR3 nucleotides are TGTGCCTGGGGACTAGCGGCCGGGGAGCTGTTTTTT. This encodes CAWGLAAGELFF.

This chain connects TRBV2 to TRBJ2-7, with D maybe TRBD2 (5 bases). The ends were cut back, 7 bases at V and 4 bases at J, with 8 bases in the middle. Germline V gives CDR1 SNHLY, CDR2 FYNNEI. This CDR3 has 11 residues. CDR3 in amino acids: CASTEGYEQYF. DNA for the CDR3: TGTGCCAGCACAGAGGGTTACGAGCAGTACTTC.

This chain links TRBV28 with TRBJ1-6; TRBD1 matches 10 bases. V dropped 6 bases and J dropped 6; count of bases not matched to a gene: 8. Germline values: CDR1 MDHEN, CDR2 SYDVKM. This CDR3 region has 16 residues. The CDR3 protein is CASSNLRDRGNSPLHF. The CDR3 DNA reads as TGTGCCAGCAGCAACCTTAGGGACAGGGGTAATTCACCCCTCCACTTT.

The chain recombines TRBV7-2 with TRBJ1-3; 7 bases line up with TRBD1. Germline-derived CDR1 and CDR2 are SGHTA and FQGNSA. This CDR3 contains 15 residues. With 4 bases clipped from V and 0 bases from J, the junction kept 3 bases outside the gene matches. In nucleotides, the CDR3 is TGTGCCAGCAGCTCGGGACAGAGCTCTGGAAACACCATATATTTT. Translated: CASSSGQSSGNTIYF.

In regard to this clone: The same CDR3 is also encoded by other DNA sequences in this sample. The chain carries TRBV5-1 and TRBJ2-7; TRBD1 matches at 8 bases. This CDR3 has 15 amino acids. Germline lookup yields CDR1 SGHRS and CDR2 YFSETQ. The V segment lost 4 bases and the J segment 0 bases; nucleotides outside the gene matches: 6. CDR3 in amino acids: CASSPTGGLSYEQYF. The CDR3 coding sequence is TGCGCCAGCAGCCCCACAGGGGGACTCTCCTACGAGCAGTACTTC.

This rearrangement joins TRBV30 to TRBJ1-1, with D uncertain. The CDR3 covers 12 residues. Germline V gene sequence: CDR1 GTSNPN, CDR2 SVGIG (reference sequence). Trimming removed 5 bases from V and 5 bases from J, with 12 bases in between. CDR3 sequence: CAWGRRETEAFF. CDR3 nucleotides: TGTGCCTGGGGCAGGCGGGAAACTGAAGCTTTCTTT.

This chain joins TRBV29-1 and TRBJ2-5, with TRBD1 matching over 8 bases. V shed 0 bases and J 0 bases; nucleotides not matched to a gene: 9. CDR3 size: 17 residues. Germline lookup yields CDR1 SQVTM and CDR2 ANQGSEA. The CDR3 DNA sequence: TGCAGCGTTGAAGATCCCGGACAGGGCCAGTACCAAGAGACCCAGTACTTC. Its translation: CSVEDPGQGQYQETQYF.

V and J are TRBV6-1 and TRBJ1-1; TRBD1 aligns across 7 bases. CDR3 length: 15 amino acids. V gave up 4 bases and J gave up 2 bases; unmatched junction bases: 7. CDR1 and CDR2 from the germline V gene are MNHNS and SASEGT. CDR3 region: CASSAQTGVNTEAFF. The CDR3 region has the DNA TGTGCCAGCAGTGCCCAAACAGGGGTTAACACTGAAGCTTTCTTT.

The rearrangement uses TRBV6-6 and TRBJ2-1, with D perhaps matching TRBD1 (5 bases). Trimming left V 2 bases short and J 6 bases short, with 17 bases between. Germline CDR1 MNHNY, CDR2 SVGAGI (reference sequence). The CDR3 has 16 residues. The CDR3: CASSYTPGIGANEQFF. The CDR3, as DNA: TGTGCCAGCAGTTACACCCCAGGGATAGGGGCCAATGAGCAGTTCTTC.

This rearrangement joins TRBV28 to TRBJ2-2; no reliable D call. This CDR3 has 11 residues. V lost 6 bases to trimming and J lost 6 bases, with 5 bases between them. Germline loops: CDR1 MDHEN, CDR2 SYDVKM. Written as DNA, the CDR3 is TGTGCCAGCAGGGATCCCGGGGAGCTGTTTTTT. Its protein product is CASRDPGELFF.